The T cell receptor beta chain under discussion was sequenced for a study of persistence of HIV-infected CD4 T cells. CDR3 length equals 16 residues. The V and J ends lost 5 bases and 2 bases, in that order; junction bases with no gene match: 8. The germline V gene has CDR1 LGHNT and CDR2 FRNRAP. In the case of this clone: Its matching antigen is unknown.

The immunoSEQ assay was version 4, run in survey mode. TCRdb's copy holds only in-frame clones and misses some; the assay was immunoSEQ multiplex PCR. The sample records tens of thousands of clones, approximately 79% being singletons. An overlapping HIV-1 Gag peptide pool stimulated these cells at about 1 ug/peptide/mL. Sorting of responding CD4+ T cells relied on upregulated CD40 ligand together with CD69. An approximately 19-hour stimulation of CD8-depleted PBMCs used anti-CD28/CD49d costimulation, CD40-blocking antibody and enfuvirtide. This sample comprised CD4+ T cells sorted from PBMCs after 18-hour stimulation, obtained from a patient who received antiretroviral therapy. The rearrangement links TRBV12-5 to TRBJ2-3, with 9 positions matching TRBD2. This clonotype was sampled from an adult man with HIV who was CMV-seropositive. CDR3 in amino acids: CASGTIAGAYTDTQYF. DNA of the CDR3: TGTGCTAGTGGTACAATAGCGGGGGCCTACACAGATACGCAGTATTTT.